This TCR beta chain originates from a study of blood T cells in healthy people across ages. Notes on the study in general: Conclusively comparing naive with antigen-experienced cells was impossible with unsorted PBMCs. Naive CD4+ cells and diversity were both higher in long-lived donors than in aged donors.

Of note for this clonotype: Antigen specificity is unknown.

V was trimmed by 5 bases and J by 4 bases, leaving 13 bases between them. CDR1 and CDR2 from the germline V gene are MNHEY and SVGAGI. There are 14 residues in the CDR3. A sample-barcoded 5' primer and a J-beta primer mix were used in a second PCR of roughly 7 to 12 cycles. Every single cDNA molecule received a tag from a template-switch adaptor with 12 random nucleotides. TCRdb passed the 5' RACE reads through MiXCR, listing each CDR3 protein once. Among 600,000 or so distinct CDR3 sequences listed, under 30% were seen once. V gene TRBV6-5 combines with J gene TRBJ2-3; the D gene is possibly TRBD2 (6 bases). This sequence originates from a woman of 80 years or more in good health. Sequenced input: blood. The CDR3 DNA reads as TGTGCCAGCAGTAACACGGGAGTAGCAGATACGCAGTATTTT. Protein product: CASSNTGVADTQYF.